One sample yielded the 9 T cell receptor beta chains listed below, sequenced in a study of blood T cell repertoires in COVID-19. The method was immunoSEQ multiplex PCR; TCRdb's version includes in-frame clones alone and lacks a portion of them. The table shows roughly 100,000 clones, with about 88% occurring only once. Source material: peripheral blood. Every receptor here comes from a middle-aged man with active or convalescent COVID-19.

The chain couples TRBV3-1 (or the pseudogene TRBV3-2) to TRBJ1-1, with 8 nucleotides matching TRBD1. CDR1 is LGHDT and CDR2 is YNNKEL in the germline V gene (reference sequence). The length of the CDR3 is 14 residues. J gave up 4 bases and V 5 bases, and 6 bases lay outside the gene matches. The CDR3 spells CASSYGQGITEAFF. The CDR3 nucleotides are TGTGCCAGCAGCTACGGACAGGGTATCACTGAAGCTTTCTTT.

The chain is built from TRBV5-1 and TRBJ2-7, with a tentative D call TRBD1 (6 bases). V was pared by 4 bases and J by 5 bases, with 16 bases between. This CDR3 is built from 14 residues. CDR1 and CDR2 (germline): SGHRS, YFSETQ. CDR3 amino acids: CASSPTGSYDEQYV. The CDR3 DNA reads as TGCGCCAGCAGCCCTACAGGGTCTTACGACGAGCAGTACGTC.

The chain carries TRBV19 and TRBJ1-6, with TRBD1 matching over 9 bases. The CDR3 runs 14 residues. Losses at the gene ends were 6 bases for V and 7 bases for J; bases not matched to a gene: 4. CDR1 LNHDA and CDR2 SQIVND come from the germline V gene (reference sequence). CDR3 in DNA: TGTGCCAGTAGCCGACAGGGGGGGAATTCACCCCTCCACTTT. Protein sequence: CASSRQGGNSPLHF.

In its sample, this clone was seen a few times. The rearrangement uses TRBV9 and TRBJ2-2; TRBD1 matches 7 bases. CDR1 SGDLS and CDR2 YYNGEE come from the germline V gene. This CDR3 comprises 14 residues. The trim removed 2 bases at V and 4 bases at J, leaving 2 bases unmatched. This CDR3 reads CASSVGTATGELFF. The CDR3 nucleotides read TGTGCCAGCAGCGTCGGGACAGCCACCGGGGAGCTGTTTTTT.

This chain links TRBV3-1 (or the pseudogene TRBV3-2) with TRBJ2-5; D is perhaps TRBD1 (6 bases). The CDR3 totals 15 residues. The germline gives CDR1 LGHDT, CDR2 YNNKEL (reference sequence). With 4 bases removed from V and 2 bases from J, the gap between germline ends came to 14 bases. CDR3 sequence (DNA): TGTGCCAGCAGCCGGCCCGCGACAGGACAAGAGACCCAGTACTTC. Protein product: CASSRPATGQETQYF.

In this sample, this clone turned up once. The CDR3 loop is CASSSTPYGTSGGAADTQYF. In nucleotides, the CDR3 is TGTGCCAGCAGCTCCACCCCGTATGGGACTAGCGGGGGGGCAGCAGATACGCAGTATTTT. The chain couples TRBV5-4 to TRBJ2-3, with 16 bases aligning to TRBD2. V gave up 3 bases and J gave up 4 bases; unmatched junction bases: 14. The CDR3 sequence is 20 residues long. Germline CDR1 and CDR2: SGHNT and YYREEE (reference sequence). Together with reference TRBV5-4 and TRBJ2-3, the CDR3 gives the full variable domain: ETGVTQSPTHLIKTRGQQVTLRCSSQSGHNTVSWYQQALGQGPQFIFQYYREEENGRGNFPPRFSGLQFPNYSSELNVNALELDDSALYLCASSSTPYGTSGGAADTQYFGPGTRLTVL.

The CDR3 region has the DNA TGTGCCAGCAGCCAAACAGGGTCCCCTCCCGATTCACCCCTCCACTTT. Encoded protein: CASSQTGSPPDSPLHF. The V call is TRBV16, the J call TRBJ1-6; a weak D match, TRBD1 (6 bases). V lost 2 bases and J lost 8, with 16 bases in between. This CDR3 contains 16 residues. Per the germline V gene, CDR1 is KGHSY and CDR2 is FQNENV.

This sequence joins TRBV6-4 and TRBJ2-3; 10 bases fit TRBD2. Germline V CDR1 and CDR2: MRHNA, SNTAGT. This CDR3 region has 15 residues. Trimming removed 2 bases from V and 2 bases from J; junction bases left unmatched: 1. The CDR3 loop is CASSDSGGATDTQYF. The CDR3 DNA reads as TGTGCCAGCAGTGACAGCGGGGGGGCCACAGATACGCAGTATTTT.

V and J are TRBV9 and TRBJ2-1, with D tentatively TRBD1 (6 bases). V dropped 3 bases and J dropped 8 bases, with 21 bases sitting between them. The CDR3 totals 16 residues. CDR1 SGDLS and CDR2 YYNGEE come from the germline V gene. The CDR3 here is CASSATGTPFVDEQFF. The CDR3 DNA is TGTGCCAGCAGCGCTACCGGGACACCTTTTGTTGATGAGCAGTTCTTC.